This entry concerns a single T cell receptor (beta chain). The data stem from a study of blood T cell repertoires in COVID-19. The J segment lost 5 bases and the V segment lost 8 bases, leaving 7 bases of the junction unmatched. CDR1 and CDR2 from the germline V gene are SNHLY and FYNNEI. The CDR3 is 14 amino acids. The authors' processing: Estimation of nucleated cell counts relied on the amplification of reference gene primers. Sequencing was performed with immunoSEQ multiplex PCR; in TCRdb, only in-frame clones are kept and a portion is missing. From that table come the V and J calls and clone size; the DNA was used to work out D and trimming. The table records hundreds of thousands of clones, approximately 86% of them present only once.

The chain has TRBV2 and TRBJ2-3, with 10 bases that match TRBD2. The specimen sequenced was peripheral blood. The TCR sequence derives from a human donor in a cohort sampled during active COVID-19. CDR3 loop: CASGLAGAGDTQYF. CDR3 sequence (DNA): TGTGCCAGCGGGCTAGCGGGGGCGGGAGATACGCAGTATTTT.